This T cell receptor (beta chain) was captured by sequencing in a study of T cell responses to AZD1222 COVID-19 vaccine. Assay: immunoSEQ multiplex PCR; the TCRdb copy retains only in-frame clones and omits some. The sample includes about 120,000 clones, approximately 90% of them seen just once. The ends lost 4 bases at V and 8 bases at J; junction bases unmatched: 4. The CDR3 runs to 13 residues. Per germline, CDR1 SGHNT and CDR2 YYREEE (reference sequence). J is TRBJ2-4 and V is TRBV5-4; 9 positions agree with TRBD1. The sequences come from peripheral blood, collected on day 0 of AZD1222 vaccination. This sequence was found in an adult in good health. DNA for the CDR3: TGTGCCAGCAGCCTGACAGGGGGGGACATTCAGTACTTC. Protein: CASSLTGGDIQYF.